These 22 T cell receptor beta chains came from one sample sequenced in a study of CXCR3-negative and CXCR3-positive naive CD8 T cells. Libraries of TRB cDNA were made by 5' RACE and carried UMIs. TCRdb re-called the 5' RACE reads; every CDR3 protein appears as one record, without DNA. This sample's table has some 130,000 distinct CDR3 sequences. The specimen was naive CXCR3- CD8+ T cells from blood. Subset given: CD45RO-CCR7+CD27+CD95- naive CD8+ T cells lacking CXCR3 (TNR3-). The receptors derive from a human donor in good health. Some clones in this sample may be carry-over from other donors' samples.

The V gene is TRBV28, the J gene TRBJ1-5; the TCRdb D gene call, TRBD1, has no DNA to confirm it. Germline values: CDR1 MDHEN, CDR2 SYDVKM. The CDR3 sequence is 15 residues long. This CDR3 reads CASSPTGGSNQPQHF.

V is TRBV19 and J is TRBJ2-1; TCRdb selects TRBD2, and the lack of DNA leaves this call unchecked. The germline gives CDR1 LNHDA, CDR2 SQIVND (reference sequence). The CDR3 has 15 residues. The CDR3 spells CASGVTSGRTDEQFF.

The chain employs TRBV20-1 and TRBJ2-7; as DNA is missing, the TRBD2 call by TCRdb cannot be tested. This CDR3 contains 13 residues. CDR1 and CDR2 from the germline V gene are DFQATT and SNEGSKA (reference sequence). The CDR3 sequence: CSAHLAGAYEQYF.

This chain connects TRBV29-1 to TRBJ2-7. Germline V gene sequence: CDR1 SQVTM, CDR2 ANQGSEA. This CDR3 region has 13 residues. The CDR3 protein is CSVVGVEWSEQYF.

The CDR3 sequence: CASSRPPGQGLETQYF. The J gene is TRBJ2-5, the V gene TRBV4-1; there is no DNA to check the TCRdb D call of TRBD1. The CDR3 has 16 residues. Looked up from germline, CDR1 is MGHRA and CDR2 is YSYEKL.

The chain has TRBV2 and TRBJ1-6. CDR3 length: 15 residues. The germline gives CDR1 SNHLY, CDR2 FYNNEI. The CDR3 is CASSEYGREVSPLHF.

The chain is built from TRBV20-1 and TRBJ2-5; the TCRdb D gene call, TRBD1, has no DNA to confirm it. Looked up from germline, CDR1 is DFQATT and CDR2 is SNEGSKA (reference sequence). The CDR3 is 18 amino acids. This CDR3 reads CSARDRGPGQPLQETQYF.

This chain uses TRBV7-9 with TRBJ2-7; TCRdb gives TRBD1 as the D gene, but with no DNA this cannot be confirmed. This CDR3 spans 15 amino acids. Germline V gene data show CDR1 as SEHNR and CDR2 as FQNEAQ (reference sequence). CDR3 sequence reads: CASSFRQGLSYEQYF. The full variable domain, completed using reference TRBV7-9 and TRBJ2-7, is DTGVSQNPRHKITKRGQNVTFRCDPISEHNRLYWYRQTLGQGPEFLTYFQNEAQLEKSRLLSDRFSAERPKGSFSTLEIQRTEQGDSAMYLCASSFRQGLSYEQYFGPGTRLTVT.

The chain links TRBV20-1 to TRBJ2-4. The CDR3 is 15 amino acids. CDR1 and CDR2 from the germline V gene are DFQATT and SNEGSKA (reference sequence). The CDR3 loop reads CSAYPTPEVKKIQYF.

This chain links TRBV7-2 with TRBJ2-7; TCRdb gives TRBD2 as the D gene, but with no DNA this cannot be confirmed. CDR3 length equals 15 residues. Germline V gives CDR1 SGHTA, CDR2 FQGNSA. CDR3 residues: CASSLRTSGTYEQYF.

V is TRBV20-1 and J is TRBJ2-3; the TRBD1 assignment by TCRdb is unverifiable without DNA. This CDR3 region has 16 residues. The germline V gene encodes CDR1 DFQATT and CDR2 SNEGSKA (reference sequence). CDR3 in amino acids: CSARDLDREVSDTQYF.

This chain links TRBV13 with TRBJ1-3; TCRdb's assignment of TRBD1 cannot be checked, as there is no DNA. CDR3 length: 15 residues. Germline V gene sequence: CDR1 PRHDT, CDR2 FYEKMQ (reference sequence). The CDR3 sequence is CASSTGQGAGNTIYF.

This rearrangement joins TRBV9 to TRBJ2-2; TCRdb outputs TRBD2, but without DNA this stays unchecked. This CDR3 has 21 amino acids. Germline CDR1 SGDLS, CDR2 YYNGEE. The CDR3 spells CASSFPSAGTSGGPYTGELFF.

The gene calls are TRBV4-2 and TRBJ2-2; TCRdb's D call, TRBD2, is unchecked because there is no DNA. CDR3 length equals 14 residues. Germline lookup yields CDR1 LGHNA and CDR2 YNFKEQ. CDR3: CASSQSEEVGELFF.

J is TRBJ1-2 and V is TRBV6-2 or TRBV6-3; the TCRdb D gene call, TRBD1, has no DNA to confirm it. The CDR3 consists of 19 residues. CDR1 MNHEY and CDR2 SVGEGT come from the germline V gene. Here the CDR3 reads CASSYSNLYQDRGDHGYTF.

The chain uses TRBV28 and TRBJ2-7. Germline CDR1 is MDHEN and CDR2 is SYDVKM. This CDR3 contains 14 residues. The CDR3 region is CASSTGRGSYEQYF. Based on the CDR3 plus reference TRBV28 and TRBJ2-7, the full variable domain is DVKVTQSSRYLVKRTGEKVFLECVQDMDHENMFWYRQDPGLGLRLIYFSYDVKMKEKGDIPEGYSVSREKKERFSLILESASTNQTSMYLCASSTGRGSYEQYFGPGTRLTVT.

The genes are TRBV7-2 and TRBJ2-7; no DNA is available, so the TRBD1 call from TCRdb remains unchecked. The CDR3 is 14 residues long. Germline V gives CDR1 SGHTA, CDR2 FQGNSA. CDR3 amino acids: CASSSVPGWDEQYF.

The V call is TRBV7-9, the J call TRBJ2-3. The CDR3 runs to 13 residues. In germline, CDR1 is SEHNR, CDR2 FQNEAQ (reference sequence). CDR3 loop: CASSFGDTDTQYF. Full variable domain (remainder filled in from reference TRBV7-9 and TRBJ2-3): DTGVSQNPRHKITKRGQNVTFRCDPISEHNRLYWYRQTLGQGPEFLTYFQNEAQLEKSRLLSDRFSAERPKGSFSTLEIQRTEQGDSAMYLCASSFGDTDTQYFGPGTRLTVL.

CDR3 residues: CASSQAGGANTEAFF. The chain joins TRBV7-9 to TRBJ1-1. The CDR3 covers 15 residues. Germline V gene lookup returns CDR1 SEHNR and CDR2 FQNEAQ (reference sequence).

This chain connects TRBV7-6 to TRBJ2-7; TCRdb's assignment of TRBD1 cannot be checked, as there is no DNA. CDR1 and CDR2 from the germline V gene are SGHVS and FNYEAQ. This CDR3 spans 19 amino acids. Here the CDR3 reads CASSLEARWGHWSSYEQYF. The entire variable domain, with the rest obtained from reference TRBV7-6 and TRBJ2-7, is as follows: GAGVSQSPRYKVTKRGQDVALRCDPISGHVSLYWYRQALGQGPEFLTYFNYEAQQDKSGLPNDRFSAERPEGSISTLTIQRTEQRDSAMYRCASSLEARWGHWSSYEQYFGPGTRLTVT.

The rearrangement uses TRBV12-3 or TRBV12-4 and TRBJ2-3; TCRdb's D gene call, TRBD2, goes unchecked for lack of DNA. The CDR3 covers 15 residues. CDR3 region: CASDKVVRGGDTQYF.

The chain couples TRBV27 to TRBJ1-3. Germline CDR1 MNHEY, CDR2 SMNVEV (reference sequence). This CDR3 region has 15 residues. The CDR3 region is CASSYQGNSGNTIYF.